This TCR beta chain was identified during a study of blood T cells in healthy people across ages. With a J-beta primer mix and a sample-barcoded 5' primer, a second PCR ran 7 to 11 cycles. TCRdb redid the calling of the 5' RACE reads with MiXCR, one entry per CDR3 protein. The profile shows hundreds of thousands of distinct CDR3 sequences, about 30% of them singletons. Overall study results and limits: The study found more naive CD4+ cells and higher diversity in long-lived than aged donors.

Looked up from germline, CDR1 is MGHDK and CDR2 is SYGVNS. V was clipped by 1 base and J by 7 bases; unmatched bases: 6. The CDR3 is 14 amino acids. This clonotype was recorded a few times. What it binds is not known. Sequenced sample: blood. The chain is built from TRBV25-1 and TRBJ1-2; 7 positions agree with TRBD1. This clonotype was sampled from a woman older than 75 in good health. CDR3 in amino acids: CASSEFDRAGGYTF. The CDR3 bases are TGTGCCAGCAGTGAATTCGACAGGGCCGGTGGCTACACCTTC.